The clone carrying this TCR beta chain has more than one count but fewer than ten. This specimen comes from a study of glioma-infiltrating T cells. Using RNA template, CDR3s of TCR alpha and beta were amplified with iRepertoire arm-PCR. TCRdb re-called the multiplex PCR reads through MiXCR, storing one row per CDR3 protein. The table lists a few hundred thousand distinct CDR3 sequences, more than 35% of them singletons. The V end lost 6 bases, the J end lost 3 bases, and 11 bases lay between the germline ends. This CDR3 is built from 13 residues. The germline V gene has CDR1 LNHDA and CDR2 SQIVND (reference sequence).

What was sequenced was glioma tissue, nonneoplastic brain tissue, or PBMCs (not recorded which). The chain combines TRBV19 with TRBJ1-2; TRBD1 is a possible D gene (5 bases). The sequence came from a human donor with low-grade glioma or glioblastoma, undergoing nonglioma brain surgery, or in good health (not recorded which). CDR3 bases: TGTGCCAGTAGCCCAGGGTACTACTATGGCTACACCTTC. It yields the protein CASSPGYYYGYTF.